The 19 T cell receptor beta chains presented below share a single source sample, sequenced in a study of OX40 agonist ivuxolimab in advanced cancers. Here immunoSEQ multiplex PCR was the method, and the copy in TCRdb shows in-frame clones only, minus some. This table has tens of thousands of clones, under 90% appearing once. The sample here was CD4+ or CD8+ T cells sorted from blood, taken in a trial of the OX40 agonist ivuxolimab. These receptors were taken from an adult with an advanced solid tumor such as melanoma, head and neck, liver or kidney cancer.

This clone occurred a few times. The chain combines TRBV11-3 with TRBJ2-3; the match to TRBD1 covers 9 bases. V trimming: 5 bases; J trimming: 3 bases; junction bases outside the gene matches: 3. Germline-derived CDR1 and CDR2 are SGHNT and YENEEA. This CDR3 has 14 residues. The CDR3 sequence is CASSQDRGTDTQYF. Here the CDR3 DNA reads TGTGCCAGCAGCCAGGACAGGGGAACAGATACGCAGTATTTT.

Written as DNA, the CDR3 is TGTGCCAGCAGCCCGGGTCCAGGGGTCAATGAGCAGTTCTTC. This translates into CASSPGPGVNEQFF. This rearrangement joins TRBV7-9 to TRBJ2-1, with D perhaps TRBD1 (6 bases). Trimming left V 5 bases short and J 6 bases short, with 14 bases between. This CDR3 comprises 14 residues. Germline-derived CDR1 and CDR2 are SEHNR and FQNEAQ (reference sequence).

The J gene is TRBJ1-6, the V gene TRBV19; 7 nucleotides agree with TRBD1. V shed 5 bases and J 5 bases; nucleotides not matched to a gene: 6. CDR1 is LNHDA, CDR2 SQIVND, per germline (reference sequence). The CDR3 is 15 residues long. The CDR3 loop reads CASSETGSHNSPLHF. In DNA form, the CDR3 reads TGTGCCAGTAGTGAGACAGGGTCGCATAATTCACCCCTCCACTTT. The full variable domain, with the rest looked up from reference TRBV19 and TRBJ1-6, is DGGITQSPKYLFRKEGQNVTLSCEQNLNHDAMYWYRQDPGQGLRLIYYSQIVNDFQKGDIAEGYSVSREKKESFPLTVTSAQKNPTAFYLCASSETGSHNSPLHFGNGTRLTVT.

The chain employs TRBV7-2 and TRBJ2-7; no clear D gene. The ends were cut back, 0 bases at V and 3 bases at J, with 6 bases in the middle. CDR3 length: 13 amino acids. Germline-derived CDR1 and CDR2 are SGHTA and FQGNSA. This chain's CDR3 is CASSLANFYEQYF. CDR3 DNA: TGTGCCAGCAGCTTAGCCAATTTCTACGAGCAGTACTTC.

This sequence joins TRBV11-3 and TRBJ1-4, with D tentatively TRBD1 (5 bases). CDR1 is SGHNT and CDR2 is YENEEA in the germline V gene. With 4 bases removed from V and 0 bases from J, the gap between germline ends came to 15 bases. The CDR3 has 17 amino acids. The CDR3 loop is CASSSKPARATNEKLFF. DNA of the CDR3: TGTGCCAGCAGCTCCAAGCCAGCCAGGGCAACTAATGAAAAACTGTTTTTT.

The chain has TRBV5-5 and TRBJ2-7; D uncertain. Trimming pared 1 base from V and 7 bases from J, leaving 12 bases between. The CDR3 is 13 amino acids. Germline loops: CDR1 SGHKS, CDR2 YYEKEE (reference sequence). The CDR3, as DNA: TGTGCCAGCAGCTTGTTGGTCGGCGAAGAGCAGTACTTC. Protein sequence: CASSLLVGEEQYF. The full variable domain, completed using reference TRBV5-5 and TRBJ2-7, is DAGVTQSPTHLIKTRGQQVTLRCSPISGHKSVSWYQQVLGQGPQFIFQYYEKEERGRGNFPDRFSARQFPNYSSELNVNALLLGDSALYLCASSLLVGEEQYFGPGTRLTVT.

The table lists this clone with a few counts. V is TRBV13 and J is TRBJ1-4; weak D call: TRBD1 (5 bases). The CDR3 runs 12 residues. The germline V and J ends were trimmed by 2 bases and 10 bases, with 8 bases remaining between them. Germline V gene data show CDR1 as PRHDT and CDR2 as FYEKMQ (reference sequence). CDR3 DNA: TGTGCCAGCAGCTTACCGGGGGGAAAACTGTTTTTT. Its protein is CASSLPGGKLFF.

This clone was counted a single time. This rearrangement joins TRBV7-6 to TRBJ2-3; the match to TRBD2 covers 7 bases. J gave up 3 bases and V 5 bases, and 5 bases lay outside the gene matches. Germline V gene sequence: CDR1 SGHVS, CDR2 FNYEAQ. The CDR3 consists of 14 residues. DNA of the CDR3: TGTGCCAGCAGCCAGCGGGATAGGACAGATACGCAGTATTTT. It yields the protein CASSQRDRTDTQYF.

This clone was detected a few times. This CDR3 is CASSLKTTEQYF. CDR3 sequence (DNA): TGTGCCAGCAGTTTAAAAACGACCGAGCAGTACTTC. V gene TRBV28 combines with J gene TRBJ2-7; the D is unclear. The CDR3 extends over 12 amino acids. Per the germline V gene, CDR1 is MDHEN and CDR2 is SYDVKM. Trimming took 2 bases from V and 6 from J, leaving 8 bases between them.

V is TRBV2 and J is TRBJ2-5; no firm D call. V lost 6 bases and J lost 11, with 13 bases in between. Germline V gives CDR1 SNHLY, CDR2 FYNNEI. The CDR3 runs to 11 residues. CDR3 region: CASRDRFEQYF. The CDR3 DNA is TGTGCCAGCAGAGACCGGTTTGAGCAGTACTTC.

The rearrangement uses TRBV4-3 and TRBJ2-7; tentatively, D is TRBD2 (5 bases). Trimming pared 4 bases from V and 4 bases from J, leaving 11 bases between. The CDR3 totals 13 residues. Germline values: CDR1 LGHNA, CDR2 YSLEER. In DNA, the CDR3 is TGCGCCAGCAGCCCGACCCGGGGTTACGAGCAGTACTTC. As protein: CASSPTRGYEQYF.

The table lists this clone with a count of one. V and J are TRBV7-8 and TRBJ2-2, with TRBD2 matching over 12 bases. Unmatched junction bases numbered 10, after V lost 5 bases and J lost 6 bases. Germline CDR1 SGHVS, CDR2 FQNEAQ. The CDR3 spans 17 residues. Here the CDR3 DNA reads TGTGCCAGCAGCCCAAAACGACTAGCGGGAGAGGCCGGGGAGCTGTTTTTT. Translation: CASSPKRLAGEAGELFF.

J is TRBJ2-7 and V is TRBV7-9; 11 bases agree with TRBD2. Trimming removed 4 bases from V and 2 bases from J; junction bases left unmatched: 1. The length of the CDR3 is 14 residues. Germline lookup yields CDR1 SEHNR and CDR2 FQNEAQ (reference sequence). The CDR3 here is CASSYSGRAYEQYF. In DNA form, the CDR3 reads TGTGCCAGCAGCTATAGCGGGAGGGCCTACGAGCAGTACTTC.

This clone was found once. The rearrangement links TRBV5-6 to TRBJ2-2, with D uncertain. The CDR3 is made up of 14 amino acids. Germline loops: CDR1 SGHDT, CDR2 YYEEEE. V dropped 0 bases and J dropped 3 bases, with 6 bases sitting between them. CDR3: CASSLDGYTGELFF. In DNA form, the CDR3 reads TGTGCCAGCAGCTTGGACGGTTACACCGGGGAGCTGTTTTTT.

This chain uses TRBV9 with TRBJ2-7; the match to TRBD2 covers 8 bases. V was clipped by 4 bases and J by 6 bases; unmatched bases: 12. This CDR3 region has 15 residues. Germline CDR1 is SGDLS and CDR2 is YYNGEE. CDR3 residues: CASSPYKAGVPEQYF. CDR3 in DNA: TGTGCCAGCAGCCCCTATAAAGCGGGAGTCCCCGAGCAGTACTTC.

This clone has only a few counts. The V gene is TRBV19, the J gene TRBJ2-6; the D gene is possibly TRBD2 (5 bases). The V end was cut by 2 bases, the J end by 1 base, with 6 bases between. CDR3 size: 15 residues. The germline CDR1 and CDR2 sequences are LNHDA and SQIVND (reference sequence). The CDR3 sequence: CASSITGSGANVLTF. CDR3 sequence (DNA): TGTGCCAGTAGTATAACGGGGTCTGGGGCCAACGTCCTGACTTTC.

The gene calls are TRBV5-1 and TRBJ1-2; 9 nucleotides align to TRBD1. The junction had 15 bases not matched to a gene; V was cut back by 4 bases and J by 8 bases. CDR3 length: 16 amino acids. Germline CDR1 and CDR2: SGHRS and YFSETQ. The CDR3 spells CASSEGQGDVAGGYTF. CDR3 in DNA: TGCGCCAGCAGCGAGGGACAGGGCGATGTCGCGGGGGGCTACACCTTC.

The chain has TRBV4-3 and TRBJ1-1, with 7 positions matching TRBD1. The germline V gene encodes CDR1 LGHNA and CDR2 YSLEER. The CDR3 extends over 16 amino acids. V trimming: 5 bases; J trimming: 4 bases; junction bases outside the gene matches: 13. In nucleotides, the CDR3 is TGCGCCAGCAGCGAAGCATCGGGGACAGCGTTCACTGAAGCTTTCTTT. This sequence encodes CASSEASGTAFTEAFF.

Written as DNA, the CDR3 is TGTGCCAGCAGTTTCGACAGTAGCACAGATACGCAGTATTTT. Translated: CASSFDSSTDTQYF. The chain joins TRBV28 to TRBJ2-3; a possible D gene is TRBD1 (5 bases). In germline, CDR1 is MDHEN, CDR2 SYDVKM. Trimming stripped 3 bases from V and 0 bases from J, with 7 bases between. The CDR3 has 14 residues.